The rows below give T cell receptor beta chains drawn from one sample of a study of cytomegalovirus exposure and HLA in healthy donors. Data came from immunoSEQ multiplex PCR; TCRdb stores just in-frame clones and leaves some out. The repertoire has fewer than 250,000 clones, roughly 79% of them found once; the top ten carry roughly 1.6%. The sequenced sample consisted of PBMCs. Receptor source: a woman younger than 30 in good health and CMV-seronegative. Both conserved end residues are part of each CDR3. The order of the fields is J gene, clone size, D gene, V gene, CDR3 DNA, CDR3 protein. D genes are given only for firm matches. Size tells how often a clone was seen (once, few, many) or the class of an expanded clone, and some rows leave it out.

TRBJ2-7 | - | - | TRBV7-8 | TGTGCCAGCAGCTTAGGTCCAGGGTCCGACTACGAGCAGTACTTC | CASSLGPGSDYEQYF
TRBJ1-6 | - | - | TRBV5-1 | TGCGCCAGCAGCCCGGGGCAGGGGCAGAATTCACCCCTCCACTTT | CASSPGQGQNSPLHF
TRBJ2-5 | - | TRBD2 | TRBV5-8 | TGTGCCAGCAGCTCCGGGACTAACCAAGAGACCCAGTACTTC | CASSSGTNQETQYF
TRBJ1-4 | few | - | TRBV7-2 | TGTGCCAGCAGCTTAACGACGGGTAATGAAAAACTGTTTTTT | CASSLTTGNEKLFF
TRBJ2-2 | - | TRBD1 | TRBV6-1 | TGTGCCAGCAGTGAATCCACCGGGACAGGGATGTACACCGGGGAGCTGTTTTTT | CASSESTGTGMYTGELFF
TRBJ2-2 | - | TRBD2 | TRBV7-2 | TGTGCCAGCAGCGTCCCTAGCGGGACCGGGGAGCTGTTTTTT | CASSVPSGTGELFF
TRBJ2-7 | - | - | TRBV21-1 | TGTGCTGGGACACTACGTCCTAACGAGCAGTACTTC | CAGTLRPNEQYF
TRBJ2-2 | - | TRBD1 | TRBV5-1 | TGCGCCAGCAGCCTGGGACAGGGAACGACCGGGGAGCTGTTTTTT | CASSLGQGTTGELFF
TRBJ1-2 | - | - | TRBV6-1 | TGTGCCAGCAGTGCAGCGACTGATAACTATGGCTACACCTTC | CASSAATDNYGYTF
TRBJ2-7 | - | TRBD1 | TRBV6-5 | TGTGCCAGCAGTCCCGGACAGGGGGCGTTTGGTGAGCAGTACTTC | CASSPGQGAFGEQYF
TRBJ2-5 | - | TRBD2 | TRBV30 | TGTGCCGGGACTAGCGGGAGTGGGGAGACCCAGTACTTC | CAGTSGSGETQYF
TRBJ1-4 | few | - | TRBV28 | TGTGCCAGCAGAGATCGGGGGGGTTCTGAAAAACTGTTTTTT | CASRDRGGSEKLFF
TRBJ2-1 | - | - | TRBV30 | TGTGCCTTGAGGGGCCCATACAATGAGCAGTTCTTC | CALRGPYNEQFF
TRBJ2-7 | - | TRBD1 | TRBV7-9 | TGTTCCAGCAGCAACCGGGACAGTAAACCCTACGAGCAGTACTTC | CSSSNRDSKPYEQYF
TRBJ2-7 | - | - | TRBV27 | TGTGCCAGCAGTTTGCAGGGAACGTACTACGAGCAGTACTTC | CASSLQGTYYEQYF
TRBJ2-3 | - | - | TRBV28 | TGTGCCAGCAGTGAACCGGGACACCTTTCAATCACAGATACGCAGTATTTT | CASSEPGHLSITDTQYF
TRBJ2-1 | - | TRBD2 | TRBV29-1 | TGCAGCGTCTGGGGGGGGACCTACAATGAGCAGTTCTTC | CSVWGGTYNEQFF
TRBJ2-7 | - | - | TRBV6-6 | TGTGCCAGCAGTTATTTTCTGGACATGAGCTCCTACGAGCAGTACTTC | CASSYFLDMSSYEQYF
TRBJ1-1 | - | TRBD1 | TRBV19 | TGTGCCAGTAGTATCGGGACAGGGGTCCCGAACACTGAAGCTTTCTTT | CASSIGTGVPNTEAFF
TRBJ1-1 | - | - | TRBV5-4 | TGTGCCAGCAGCACAACCAGGATTAGAGAAGCTTTCTTT | CASSTTRIREAFF
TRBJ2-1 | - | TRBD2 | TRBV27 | TGTGCCAGCAGTTTATCGTCTAGATCCCCCGGGACTAGCAGGAATGAGCAGTTCTTC | CASSLSSRSPGTSRNEQFF
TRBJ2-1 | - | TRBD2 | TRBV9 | TGTGCCAGCAGCGACGGGGGACTAGCGGTCGATGAGCAGTTCTTC | CASSDGGLAVDEQFF
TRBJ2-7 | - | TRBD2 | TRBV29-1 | TGCAGCGTTGCGATATTAGCGGGAGACCCGAGGCACTACGAGCAGTACTTC | CSVAILAGDPRHYEQYF
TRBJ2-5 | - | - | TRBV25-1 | TGTGCCAGCAGTGATAACAGGGATATGGAGACCCAGTACTTC | CASSDNRDMETQYF
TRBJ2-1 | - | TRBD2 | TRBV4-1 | TGCGCCAGCAGCCAACCTAGCGGGAGGGGGACTCACAATGAGCAGTTCTTC | CASSQPSGRGTHNEQFF
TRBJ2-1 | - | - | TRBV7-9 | TGTGCCAGCAGCGGACAGCTTCTGAGCTCCTACAATGAGCAGTTCTTC | CASSGQLLSSYNEQFF
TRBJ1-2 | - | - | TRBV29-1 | TGCAGCGGAGCGCCAGGGCTGGGCTATGGCTACACCTTC | CSGAPGLGYGYTF
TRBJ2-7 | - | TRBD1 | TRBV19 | TGTGCCAGCGGGGGACAGGGTTTCCACGAGCAGTACTTC | CASGGQGFHEQYF
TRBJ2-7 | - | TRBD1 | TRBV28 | TGTGCCAGCAGTGAGGACAGGGGGCTTGGCTACGAGCAGTACTTC | CASSEDRGLGYEQYF
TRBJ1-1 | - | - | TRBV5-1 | TGCGCCAGCAGCTTGTATCCAGGCAGGAACACTGAAGCTTTCTTT | CASSLYPGRNTEAFF
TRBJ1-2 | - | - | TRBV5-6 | TGTGCCAGCAGCTTACGCACAGCTTTATTAGGCTACACCTTC | CASSLRTALLGYTF
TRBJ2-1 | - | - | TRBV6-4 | TGTGCCAGCATCAACACGGGGTGGTTGGACAATGAGCAGTTCTTC | CASINTGWLDNEQFF
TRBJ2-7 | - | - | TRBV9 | TGTGCCAGCAGCCCCGAACAAGTCCCCCTCGAGCAGTACTTC | CASSPEQVPLEQYF
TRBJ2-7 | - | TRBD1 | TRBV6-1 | TGTGCCAGCAGTGTAGGGACAGGGCCCGGGCCCCTTTCCTACGAGCAGTACTTC | CASSVGTGPGPLSYEQYF
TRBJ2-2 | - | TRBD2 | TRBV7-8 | TGTGCCAGCAGCTTTTCTAGCGGGGCCGGGGAGCTGTTTTTT | CASSFSSGAGELFF
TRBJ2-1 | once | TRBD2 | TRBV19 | TGTGCCAGTAGTCCCCTAGCGGGAGGGCCGACGGGTGAGCAGTTCTTC | CASSPLAGGPTGEQFF
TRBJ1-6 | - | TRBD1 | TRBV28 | TGTGCCAGCAGTTTACTGGACAGGGATGGCTCACCCCTCCACTTT | CASSLLDRDGSPLHF
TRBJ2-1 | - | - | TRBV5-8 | TGTGCCACCTCCAATGAGCAGTTCTTC | CATSNEQFF
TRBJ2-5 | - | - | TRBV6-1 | TGTGCCAGCAGTGAGCCAGGGTCCCAAGAGACCCAGTACTTC | CASSEPGSQETQYF
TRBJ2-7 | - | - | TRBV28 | TGTGCCGGCAGTTTTGGAGGGGGCCTGGAGCAGTACTTC | CAGSFGGGLEQYF
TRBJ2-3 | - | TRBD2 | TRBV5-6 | TGTGCCAGCAGCTTCTCAAGCGGGAGGGTTGCAGATACGCAGTATTTT | CASSFSSGRVADTQYF
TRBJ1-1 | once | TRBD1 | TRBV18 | TGTGCCAGCTCACCTGGGACAGGAAACACTGAAGCTTTCTTT | CASSPGTGNTEAFF
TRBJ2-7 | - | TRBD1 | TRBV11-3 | TGTGCCAGCAGCTTTACAGGGGGCTACGAGCAGTACTTC | CASSFTGGYEQYF
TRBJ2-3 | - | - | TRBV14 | TGTGCCAGCAGCGTACTGACAGCCAGCACAGATACGCAGTATTTT | CASSVLTASTDTQYF
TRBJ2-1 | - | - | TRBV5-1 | TGCGCCAGCAGCTTGGGACAGTACAATGAGCAGTTCTTC | CASSLGQYNEQFF
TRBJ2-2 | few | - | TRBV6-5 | TGTGCCAGCAGTTACTCGTTGAGGGCGACCGGGGAGCTGTTTTTT | CASSYSLRATGELFF